This T cell receptor (beta chain) emerged from a study of control samples from healthy donors and cancer patients. CDR3 length: 17 amino acids. Per germline, CDR1 LNHDA and CDR2 SQIVND (reference sequence). The V and J ends lost 7 bases and 2 bases respectively, with 21 bases between them. Sequencing used immunoSEQ multiplex PCR; TCRdb keeps in-frame clones, though not all of them. The profile shows about 120,000 clones, around 89% of them singletons. The TCR sequence derives from a man aged 40-49 years in good health. Sequencing input: blood. This rearrangement joins TRBV19 to TRBJ1-5; possibly TRBD1 for D (5 bases). In nucleotides, the CDR3 is TGTGCCAGTAACCAGCGGGCAGGGCTGGCTGGCAATCAGCCCCAGCATTTT. The encoded protein is CASNQRAGLAGNQPQHF.